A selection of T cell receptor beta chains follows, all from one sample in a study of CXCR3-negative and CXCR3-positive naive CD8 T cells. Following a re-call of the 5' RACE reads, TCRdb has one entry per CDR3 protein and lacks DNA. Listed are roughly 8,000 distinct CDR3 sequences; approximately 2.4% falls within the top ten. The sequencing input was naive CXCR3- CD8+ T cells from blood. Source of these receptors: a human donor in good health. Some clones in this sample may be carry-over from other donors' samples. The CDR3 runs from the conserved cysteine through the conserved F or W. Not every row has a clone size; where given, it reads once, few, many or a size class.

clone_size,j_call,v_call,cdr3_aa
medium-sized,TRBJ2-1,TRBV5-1,CASSLGSSGGTYNEQFF
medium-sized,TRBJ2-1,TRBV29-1,CSVASGRRNEQFF
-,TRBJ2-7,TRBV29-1,CSVATGSSEQYF
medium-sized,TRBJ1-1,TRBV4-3,CASSQGQGEAFF
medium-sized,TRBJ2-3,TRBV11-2,CASSLLSTDTQYF
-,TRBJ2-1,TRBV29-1,CSVEGGLAYNEQFF
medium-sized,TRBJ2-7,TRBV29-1,CSAGGTSTYEQYF
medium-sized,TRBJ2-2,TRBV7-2,CASSWDRNTGELFF
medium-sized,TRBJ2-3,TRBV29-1,CSELAGYTDTQYF
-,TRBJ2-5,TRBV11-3,CASSSDRLATQYQETQYF
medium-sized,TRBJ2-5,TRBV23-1,CASSPPRTSGRCQETQYF
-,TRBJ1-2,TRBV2,CARRKGVNYGYTF
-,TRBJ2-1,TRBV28,CASSLHSDNEQFF
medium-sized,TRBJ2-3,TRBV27,CASSPLRTGGTDTQYF
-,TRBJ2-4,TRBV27,CASSSGENIQYF
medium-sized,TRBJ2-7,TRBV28,CASSFGTGEQYF
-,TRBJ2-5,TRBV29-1,CSVDHGTGRRRAPQETQYF
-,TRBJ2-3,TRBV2,CASSEPGSSTDTQYF
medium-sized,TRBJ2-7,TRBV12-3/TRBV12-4,CASLFSGVSYEQYF
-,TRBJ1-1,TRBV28,CASSLGNQAFF
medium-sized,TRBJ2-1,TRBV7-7,CASSSARTGLHEQFF
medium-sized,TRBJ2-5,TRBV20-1,CSARDQDSPNETQYF
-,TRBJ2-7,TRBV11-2,CASSAGTAFYEQYF
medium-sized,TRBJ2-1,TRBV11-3,CASSSERHHNEQFF
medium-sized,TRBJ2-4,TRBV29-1,CSVEEGARGAKNIQYF
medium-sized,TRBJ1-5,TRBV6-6,CASKRAGNQPQHF
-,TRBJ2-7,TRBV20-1,CSAREGGTYEQYF
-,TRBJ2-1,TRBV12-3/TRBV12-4,CASNFLPGLAVNNEQFF
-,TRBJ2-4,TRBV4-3,CASSQVSWGKNIQYF
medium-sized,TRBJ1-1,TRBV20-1,CSAEHEPGQGAVGAMNTEAFF
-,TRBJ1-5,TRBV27,CASSLSVGANQPQHF
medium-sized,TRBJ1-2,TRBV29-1,CSVESRDTHNYGYTF
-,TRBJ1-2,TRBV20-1,CSARALISQNYGYTF
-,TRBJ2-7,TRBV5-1,CASSSTGQGYEQYF
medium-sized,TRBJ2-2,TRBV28,CASTPGGPTAPGELFF
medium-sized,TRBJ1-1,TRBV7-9,CASSPPGGNTEAFF